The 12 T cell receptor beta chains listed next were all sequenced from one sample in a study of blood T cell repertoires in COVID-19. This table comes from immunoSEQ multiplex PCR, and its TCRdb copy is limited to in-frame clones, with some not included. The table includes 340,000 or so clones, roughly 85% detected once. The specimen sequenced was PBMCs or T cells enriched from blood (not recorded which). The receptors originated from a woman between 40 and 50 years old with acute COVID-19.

The CDR3 here is CASSQGADRVYNEQFF. Here the CDR3 DNA reads TGCGCCAGCAGTCAAGGGGCGGACAGGGTATACAATGAGCAGTTCTTC. This chain links TRBV23-1 with TRBJ2-1, with 8 bases lining up with TRBD1. TRBV23-1 is an open reading frame, and its role is uncertain. Trimming took 2 bases from V and 4 from J; bases not matched to a gene: 7. CDR3 size: 16 residues.

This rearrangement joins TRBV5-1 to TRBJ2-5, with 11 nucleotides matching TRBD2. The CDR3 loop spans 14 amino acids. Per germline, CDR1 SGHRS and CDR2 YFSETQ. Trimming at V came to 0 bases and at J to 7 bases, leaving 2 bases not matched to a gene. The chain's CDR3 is CASSLGGLAVTQYF. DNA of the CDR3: TGCGCCAGCAGCTTGGGGGGACTAGCGGTGACCCAGTACTTC. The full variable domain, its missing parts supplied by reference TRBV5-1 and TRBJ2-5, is KAGVTQTPRYLIKTRGQQVTLSCSPISGHRSVSWYQQTPGQGLQFLFEYFSETQRNKGNFPGRFSGRQFSNSRSEMNVSTLELGDSALYLCASSLGGLAVTQYFGPGTRLLVL.

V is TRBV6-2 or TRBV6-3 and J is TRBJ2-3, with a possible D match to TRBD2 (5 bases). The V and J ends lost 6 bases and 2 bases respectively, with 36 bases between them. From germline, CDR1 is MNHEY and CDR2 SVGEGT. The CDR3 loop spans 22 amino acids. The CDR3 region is CASSPTHQAAARDYRDTDTQYF. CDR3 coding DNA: TGTGCCAGCAGCCCCACTCACCAGGCGGCGGCCAGAGATTACCGGGACACAGATACGCAGTATTTT.

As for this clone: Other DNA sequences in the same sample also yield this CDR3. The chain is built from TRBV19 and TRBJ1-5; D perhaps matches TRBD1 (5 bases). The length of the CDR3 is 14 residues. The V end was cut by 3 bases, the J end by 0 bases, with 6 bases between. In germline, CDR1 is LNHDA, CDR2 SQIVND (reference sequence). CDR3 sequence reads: CASSIGGSNQPQHF. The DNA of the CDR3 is TGTGCCAGTAGTATCGGGGGTAGCAATCAGCCCCAGCATTTT.

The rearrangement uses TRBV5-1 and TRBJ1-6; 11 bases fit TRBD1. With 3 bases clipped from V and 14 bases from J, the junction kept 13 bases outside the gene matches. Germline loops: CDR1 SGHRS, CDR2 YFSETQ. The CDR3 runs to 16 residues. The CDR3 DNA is TGCGCCAGCAGCTCGCCGGGACAGGGGGTTGGGTCGGCCCTCCACTTT. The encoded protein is CASSSPGQGVGSALHF. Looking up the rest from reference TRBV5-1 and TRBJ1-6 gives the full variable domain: KAGVTQTPRYLIKTRGQQVTLSCSPISGHRSVSWYQQTPGQGLQFLFEYFSETQRNKGNFPGRFSGRQFSNSRSEMNVSTLELGDSALYLCASSSPGQGVGSALHFGNGTRLTVT.

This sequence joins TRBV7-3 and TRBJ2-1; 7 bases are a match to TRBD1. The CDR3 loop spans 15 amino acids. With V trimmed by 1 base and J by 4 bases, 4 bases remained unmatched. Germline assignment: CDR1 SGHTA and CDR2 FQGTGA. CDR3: CASSLIPRGYNEQFF. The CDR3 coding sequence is TGTGCCAGCAGCTTAATCCCCAGGGGGTACAATGAGCAGTTCTTC.

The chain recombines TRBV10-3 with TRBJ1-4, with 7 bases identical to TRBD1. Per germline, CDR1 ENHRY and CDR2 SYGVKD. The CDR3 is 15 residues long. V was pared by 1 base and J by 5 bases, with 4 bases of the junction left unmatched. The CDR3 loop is CAISEWGTENEKLFF. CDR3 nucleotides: TGTGCCATCAGTGAGTGGGGGACAGAGAATGAAAAACTGTTTTTT.

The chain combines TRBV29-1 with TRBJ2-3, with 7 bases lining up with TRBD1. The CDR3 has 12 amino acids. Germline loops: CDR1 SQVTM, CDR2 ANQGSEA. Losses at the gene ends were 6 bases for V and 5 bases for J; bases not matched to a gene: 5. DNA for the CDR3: TGCAGCGTACAACGGGACAGAGATACGCAGTATTTT. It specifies CSVQRDRDTQYF.

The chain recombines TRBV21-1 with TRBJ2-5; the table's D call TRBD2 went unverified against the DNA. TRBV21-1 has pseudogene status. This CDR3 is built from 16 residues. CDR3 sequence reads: CASTLTLAGVLETQYF. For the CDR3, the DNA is TGTGCCAGCACCTTGACGTTAGCGGGGGTATTGGAGACCCAGTACTTC.

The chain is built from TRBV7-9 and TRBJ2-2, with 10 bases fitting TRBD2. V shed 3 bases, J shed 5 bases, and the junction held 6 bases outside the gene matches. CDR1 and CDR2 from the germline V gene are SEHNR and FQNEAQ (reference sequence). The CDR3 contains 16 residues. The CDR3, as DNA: TGTGCCAGCAGCTTTCACGGGACTAGCGTAACCGGGGAGCTGTTTTTT. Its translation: CASSFHGTSVTGELFF.

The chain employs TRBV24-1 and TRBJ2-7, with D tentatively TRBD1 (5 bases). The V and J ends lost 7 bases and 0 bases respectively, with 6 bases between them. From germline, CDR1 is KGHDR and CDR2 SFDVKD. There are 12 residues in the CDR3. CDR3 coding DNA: TGTGCCACCAGCGACAGCTCCTACGAGCAGTACTTC. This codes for CATSDSSYEQYF.

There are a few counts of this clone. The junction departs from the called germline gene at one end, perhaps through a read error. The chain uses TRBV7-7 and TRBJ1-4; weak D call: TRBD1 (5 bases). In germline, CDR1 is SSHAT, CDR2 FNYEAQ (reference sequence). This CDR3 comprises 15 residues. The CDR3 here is CASSLEAGRDEKLFF. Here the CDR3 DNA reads TGTGCTAGCAGCTTAGAAGCGGGGCGGGATGAAAAACTGTTTTTT.